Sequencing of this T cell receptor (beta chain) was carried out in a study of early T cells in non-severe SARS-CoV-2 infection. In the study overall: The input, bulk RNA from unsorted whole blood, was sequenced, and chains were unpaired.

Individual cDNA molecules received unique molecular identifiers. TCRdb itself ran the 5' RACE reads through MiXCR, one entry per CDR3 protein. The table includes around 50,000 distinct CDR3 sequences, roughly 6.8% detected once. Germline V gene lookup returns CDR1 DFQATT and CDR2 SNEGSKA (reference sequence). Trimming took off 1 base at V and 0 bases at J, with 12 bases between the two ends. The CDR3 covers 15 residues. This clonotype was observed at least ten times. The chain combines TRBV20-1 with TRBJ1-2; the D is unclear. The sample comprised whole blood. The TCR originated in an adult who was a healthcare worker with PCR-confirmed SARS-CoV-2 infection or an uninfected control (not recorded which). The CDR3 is CSARGRLRANYGYTF. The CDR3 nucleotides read TGCAGTGCTAGAGGTCGATTAAGAGCTAACTATGGCTACACCTTC.